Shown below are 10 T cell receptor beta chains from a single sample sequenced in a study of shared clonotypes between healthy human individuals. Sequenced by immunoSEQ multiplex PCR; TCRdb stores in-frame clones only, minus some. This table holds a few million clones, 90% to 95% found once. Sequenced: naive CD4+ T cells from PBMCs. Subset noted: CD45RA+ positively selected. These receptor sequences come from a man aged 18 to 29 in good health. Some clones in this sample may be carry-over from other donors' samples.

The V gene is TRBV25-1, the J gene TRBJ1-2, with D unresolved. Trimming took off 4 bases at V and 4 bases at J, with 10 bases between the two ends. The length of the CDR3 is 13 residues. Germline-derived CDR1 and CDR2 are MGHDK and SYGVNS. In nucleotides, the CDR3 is TGTGCCAGCAGTGCCGGGATGGTCTATGGCTACACCTTC. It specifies CASSAGMVYGYTF.

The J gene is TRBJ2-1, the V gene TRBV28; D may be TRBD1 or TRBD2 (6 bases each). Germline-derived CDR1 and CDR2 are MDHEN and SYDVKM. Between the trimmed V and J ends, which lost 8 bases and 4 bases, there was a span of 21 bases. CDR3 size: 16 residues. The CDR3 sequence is CASRPTGGNYYNEQFF. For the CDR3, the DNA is TGTGCCAGCCGCCCGACAGGAGGGAATTATTACAATGAGCAGTTCTTC.

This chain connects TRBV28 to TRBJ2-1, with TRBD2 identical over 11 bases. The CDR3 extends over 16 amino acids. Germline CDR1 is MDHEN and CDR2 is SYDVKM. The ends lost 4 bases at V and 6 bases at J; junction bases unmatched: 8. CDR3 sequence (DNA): TGTGCCAGCAGTTCCCTTGGACTAGCGGGCTTCAATGAGCAGTTCTTC. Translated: CASSSLGLAGFNEQFF.

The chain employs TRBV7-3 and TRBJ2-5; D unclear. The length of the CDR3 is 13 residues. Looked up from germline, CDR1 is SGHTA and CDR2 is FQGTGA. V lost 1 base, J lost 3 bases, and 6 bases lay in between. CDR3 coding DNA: TGTGCCAGCAGCTTAAGCCTAGAAGAGACCCAGTACTTC. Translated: CASSLSLEETQYF.

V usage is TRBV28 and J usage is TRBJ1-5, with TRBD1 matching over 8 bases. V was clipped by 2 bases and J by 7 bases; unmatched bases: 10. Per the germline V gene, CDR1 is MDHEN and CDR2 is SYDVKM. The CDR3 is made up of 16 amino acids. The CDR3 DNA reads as TGTGCCAGCAGTTTACTCGACAGGGGTAGGAACCAGCCCCAGCATTTT. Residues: CASSLLDRGRNQPQHF.

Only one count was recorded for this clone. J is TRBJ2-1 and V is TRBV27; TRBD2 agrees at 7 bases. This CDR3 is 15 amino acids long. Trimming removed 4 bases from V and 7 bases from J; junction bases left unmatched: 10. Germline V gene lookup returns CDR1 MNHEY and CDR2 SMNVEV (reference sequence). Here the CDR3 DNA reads TGTGCCAGCAGTTCCGGAGCGGGATTTTGGAATGAGCAGTTCTTC. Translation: CASSSGAGFWNEQFF.

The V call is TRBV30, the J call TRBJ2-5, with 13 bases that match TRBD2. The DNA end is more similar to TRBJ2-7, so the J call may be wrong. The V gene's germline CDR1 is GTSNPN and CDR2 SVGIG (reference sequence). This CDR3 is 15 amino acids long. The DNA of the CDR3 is TGTGCCTGGAGCGAAGGACTAGCGGGAGCGAACGAGCAGTACTTC. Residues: CAWSEGLAGANEQYF.

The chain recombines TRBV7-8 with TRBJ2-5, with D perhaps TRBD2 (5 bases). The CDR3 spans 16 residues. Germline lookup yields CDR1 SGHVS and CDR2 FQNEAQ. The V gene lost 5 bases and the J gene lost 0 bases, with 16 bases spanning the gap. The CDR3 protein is CASSARGSSYQETQYF. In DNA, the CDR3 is TGTGCCAGCAGCGCCAGAGGGTCCTCGTACCAAGAGACCCAGTACTTC.

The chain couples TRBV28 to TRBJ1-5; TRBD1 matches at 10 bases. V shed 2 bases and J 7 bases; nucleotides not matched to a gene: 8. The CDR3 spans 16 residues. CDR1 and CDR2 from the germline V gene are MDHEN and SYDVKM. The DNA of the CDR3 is TGTGCCAGCAGTTTACGGGACAGGGGAGTGGGGCAGCCCCAGCATTTT. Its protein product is CASSLRDRGVGQPQHF.

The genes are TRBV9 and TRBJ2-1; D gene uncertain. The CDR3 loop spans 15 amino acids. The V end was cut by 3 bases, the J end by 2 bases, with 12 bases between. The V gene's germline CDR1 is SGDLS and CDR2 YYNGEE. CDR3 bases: TGTGCCAGCAGCGCGGACGGAAACACCTACAATGAGCAGTTCTTC. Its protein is CASSADGNTYNEQFF. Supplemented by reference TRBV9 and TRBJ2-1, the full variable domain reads DSGVTQTPKHLITATGQRVTLRCSPRSGDLSVYWYQQSLDQGLQFLIQYYNGEERAKGNILERFSAQQFPDLHSELNLSSLELGDSALYFCASSADGNTYNEQFFGPGTRLTVL.